This TCR beta chain was sequenced for a study of cytomegalovirus exposure and HLA in healthy donors. Germline trimming cut 5 bases from V and 0 bases from J; bases unmatched to any gene: 2. CDR1 and CDR2 (germline): KGHSH, LQKENI. This CDR3 spans 14 amino acids. Clones were read by immunoSEQ multiplex PCR, and TCRdb kept only the in-frame ones, dropping some. Of 150,000 to 200,000 clones in the sample, roughly 82% were seen once. The sequenced material came from PBMCs. This rearrangement joins TRBV18 to TRBJ1-1, with 8 bases fitting TRBD1. The TCR was taken from a woman younger than 45 in good health and CMV-seropositive. The CDR3 DNA is TGTGCCAGCTCATCACAGGGGGTGAACACTGAAGCTTTCTTT. The encoded protein is CASSSQGVNTEAFF. Full variable domain (remainder filled in from reference TRBV18 and TRBJ1-1): NAGVMQNPRHLVRRRGQEARLRCSPMKGHSHVYWYRQLPEEGLKFMVYLQKENIIDESGMPKERFSAEFPKEGPSILRIQQVVRGDSAAYFCASSSQGVNTEAFFGQGTRLTVV.